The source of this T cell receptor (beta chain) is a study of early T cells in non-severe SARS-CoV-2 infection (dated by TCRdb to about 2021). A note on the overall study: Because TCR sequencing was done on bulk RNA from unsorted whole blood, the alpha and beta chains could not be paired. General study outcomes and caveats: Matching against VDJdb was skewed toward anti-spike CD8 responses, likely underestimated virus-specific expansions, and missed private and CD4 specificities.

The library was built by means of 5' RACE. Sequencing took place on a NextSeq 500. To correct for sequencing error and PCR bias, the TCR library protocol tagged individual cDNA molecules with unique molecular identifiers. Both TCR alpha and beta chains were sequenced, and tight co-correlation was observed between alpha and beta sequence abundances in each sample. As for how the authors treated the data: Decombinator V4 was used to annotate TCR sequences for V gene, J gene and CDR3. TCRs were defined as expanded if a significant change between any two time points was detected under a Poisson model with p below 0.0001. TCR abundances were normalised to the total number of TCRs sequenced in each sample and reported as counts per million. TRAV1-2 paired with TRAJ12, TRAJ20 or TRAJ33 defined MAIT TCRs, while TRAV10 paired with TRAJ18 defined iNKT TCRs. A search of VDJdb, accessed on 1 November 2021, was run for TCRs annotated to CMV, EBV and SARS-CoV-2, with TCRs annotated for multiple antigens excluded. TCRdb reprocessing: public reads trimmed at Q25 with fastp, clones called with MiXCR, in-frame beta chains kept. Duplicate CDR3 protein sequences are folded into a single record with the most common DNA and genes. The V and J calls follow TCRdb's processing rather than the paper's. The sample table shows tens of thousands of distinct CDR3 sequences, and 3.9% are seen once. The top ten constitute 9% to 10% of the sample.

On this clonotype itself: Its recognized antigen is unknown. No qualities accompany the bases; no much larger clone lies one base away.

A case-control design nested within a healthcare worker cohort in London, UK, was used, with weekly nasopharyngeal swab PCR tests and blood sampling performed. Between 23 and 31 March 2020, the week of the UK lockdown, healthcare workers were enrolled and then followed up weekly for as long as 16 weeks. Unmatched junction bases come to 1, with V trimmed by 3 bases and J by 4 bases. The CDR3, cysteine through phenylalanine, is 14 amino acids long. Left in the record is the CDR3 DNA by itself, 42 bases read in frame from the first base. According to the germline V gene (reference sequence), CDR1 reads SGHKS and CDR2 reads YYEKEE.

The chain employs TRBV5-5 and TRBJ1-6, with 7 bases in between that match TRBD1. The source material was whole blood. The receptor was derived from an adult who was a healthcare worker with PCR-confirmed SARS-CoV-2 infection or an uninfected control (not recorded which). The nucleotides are TGTGCCAGCAGCTGGGGACAGTATAATTCACCCCTCCACTTT. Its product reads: CASSWGQYNSPLHF.